The 20 T cell receptor beta chains below come from one sample, sequenced in a study of regulatory T cells in long-lasting Graves disease. Time point meaning: newly diagnosed GD, antithyroid drugs for less than 3 months. Generation of the TCR library employed RNA extracted from PBMCs. Arm-PCR of CDR3 regions and iRepertoire HTBI primers were the basis on which TCR beta libraries were built. TCRdb recomputed calls from the multiplex PCR reads with MiXCR, one row per CDR3 protein. Of some 240,000 distinct CDR3 sequences in the sample, approximately 18% were seen once. The sample also formed part of further work on T cells in Graves' hyperthyroidism and ophthalmopathy.

The sequenced sample was peripheral blood mononuclear cells (PBMCs), obtained at new diagnosis, from a patient treated with antithyroid drugs. These receptors all come from a woman in her twenties or thirties with Graves disease.

This clonotype was seen repeatedly, ten times or more. The J gene is TRBJ1-5, the V gene TRBV6-1; TRBD1 matches at 7 bases. The CDR3 is made up of 15 amino acids. CDR1 is MNHNS and CDR2 is SASEGT in the germline V gene. Germline trimming cut 2 bases from V and 7 bases from J; bases unmatched to any gene: 8. CDR3 DNA: TGTGCCAGCAGTGAATTTTTGGCAGGGGGACAGCCCCAGCATTTT. The encoded protein is CASSEFLAGGQPQHF.

This clonotype was counted many times. The chain uses TRBV27 and TRBJ2-3; no clear D. The CDR3 is 15 amino acids. The V and J ends lost 2 bases and 6 bases respectively, with 15 bases between them. In germline, CDR1 is MNHEY, CDR2 SMNVEV (reference sequence). The CDR3 is CASSLERTNVDTQYF. Written as DNA, the CDR3 is TGTGCCAGCAGTTTAGAGAGGACCAACGTCGATACGCAGTATTTT.

This clonotype was seen ten or more times. The V and J genes are TRBV6-2 or TRBV6-3 and TRBJ1-1; maybe TRBD1 (5 bases). Germline V CDR1 and CDR2: MNHEY, SVGEGT. The CDR3 is 15 residues long. Trimming left V 8 bases short and J 3 bases short, with 19 bases between. CDR3 sequence: CASFRRVGSDTEAFF. The CDR3 nucleotides are TGTGCCAGCTTTCGCAGGGTGGGAAGCGACACTGAAGCTTTCTTT.

In this sample, this clonotype turned up many times. The genes are TRBV6-1 and TRBJ2-5; 8 positions agree with TRBD2. Unmatched junction bases numbered 14, after V lost 7 bases and J lost 7 bases. The CDR3 covers 15 residues. Germline CDR1 reads MNHNS; CDR2 reads SASEGT. The CDR3 sequence: CASKQKPGGPGTQYF. CDR3 DNA: TGTGCCAGCAAACAGAAGCCGGGAGGGCCTGGGACCCAGTACTTC.

This clonotype occurred many times. This sequence may be a read error, since a much larger clone differs from it by one base. The J gene is TRBJ1-1, the V gene TRBV7-3; perhaps TRBD1 as D (5 bases). The V and J ends lost 1 base and 10 bases respectively, with 19 bases between them. Germline CDR1 is SGHTA and CDR2 is FQGTGA. The CDR3 has 15 amino acids. The CDR3 DNA sequence: TGTGCCAGCAGCTTAAGGCAGGGACGAAAACAAGGAGCTTTCTTT. It yields the protein CASSLRQGRKQGAFF.

This clonotype was observed at least ten times. V gene TRBV6-1 combines with J gene TRBJ2-5; a possible D gene is TRBD2 (5 bases). CDR1 is MNHNS, CDR2 SASEGT, per germline. Deletions cut 2 bases from V and 2 bases from J, with 12 bases between. This CDR3 has 15 amino acids. Written as DNA, the CDR3 is TGTGCCAGCAGTGAAAATAGGGAGTCGCAAGAGACCCAGTACTTC. Translated, it gives CASSENRESQETQYF.

About this clonotype itself: A much larger clone lies a single base off, so this may be a read error. The chain links TRBV10-2 to TRBJ2-1; D remains unclear. CDR1 is WSHSY and CDR2 is SAAADI in the germline V gene. The CDR3 is 14 residues long. The CDR3 bases are TGCGCCTGCAGTGAGGATTCTGTGGCCAATGAGCAGTTCTTC. Protein: CACSEDSVANEQFF.

The V and J genes are TRBV11-2 and TRBJ2-7; TRBD2 matches at 9 bases. The germline V gene encodes CDR1 SGHAT and CDR2 FQNNGV. CDR3 length equals 18 residues. J was trimmed by 3 bases and V by 8 bases; bases with no gene match: 20. The CDR3 bases are TGTGCCAGCCGACCAGGATTTAGGAGCGGGAGGAAAGGCTACGAGCAGTACTTC. It specifies CASRPGFRSGRKGYEQYF.

This clonotype was seen a handful of times. This chain links TRBV9 with TRBJ1-1; D gene unclear. Germline V gene data show CDR1 as SGDLS and CDR2 as YYNGEE. Trimming removed 0 bases from V and 1 base from J, with 22 bases in between. The CDR3 spans 19 residues. The CDR3 spells CASSVGFEWNKGRNTEAFF. The CDR3 coding sequence is TGTGCCAGCAGCGTAGGTTTCGAATGGAATAAAGGGAGGAACACTGAAGCTTTCTTT.

This clonotype was observed a few times. A much more abundant neighbour one base away suggests this may be a read error. V usage is TRBV7-2 and J usage is TRBJ2-3, with TRBD2 as a possible D gene (7 bases). CDR3 size: 16 residues. V lost 6 bases, J lost 3 bases, and 19 bases lay in between. Germline V gene sequence: CDR1 SGHTA, CDR2 FQGNSA. The chain's CDR3 is CASRLGGGAGTDTQYF. The CDR3 nucleotides read TGTGCCAGCAGGCTAGGAGGGGGGGCCGGAACAGATACGCAGTATTTT.

This clonotype was recorded at least ten times. The chain links TRBV2 to TRBJ2-5; the D call may be TRBD1 or TRBD2 (5 bases each). Trimming removed 3 bases from V and 4 bases from J, with 15 bases in between. Germline values: CDR1 SNHLY, CDR2 FYNNEI. There are 15 residues in the CDR3. DNA of the CDR3: TGTGCCAGCAGTGATCGGATGGGACCGGGAGAGACCCAGTACTTC. Protein sequence: CASSDRMGPGETQYF.

A remark on this clonotype: This likely stems from a read error, as it lies one base from a far larger clone. In nucleotides, the CDR3 is TGTACCAGCAGCCTCCGGGACAGGGCTCGCAATGAGCAGTTCTTC. Translating it yields CTSSLRDRARNEQFF. The rearrangement joins TRBV7-3 to TRBJ2-3, with 9 positions matching TRBD1. The end of the DNA is better explained by TRBJ2-1, so the J call may be wrong. CDR1 and CDR2 (germline): SGHTA, FQGTGA. The CDR3 extends over 15 amino acids.

This clonotype was picked up many times. V gene TRBV10-3 combines with J gene TRBJ2-1; 9 nucleotides match TRBD1. Trimming at V came to 3 bases and at J to 3 bases, leaving 12 bases not matched to a gene. The V gene's germline CDR1 is ENHRY and CDR2 SYGVKD. The CDR3 has 18 residues. The CDR3 here is CAISDLVAGTGNYNEQFF. CDR3 in DNA: TGTGCCATCAGTGATTTAGTCGCGGGGACAGGGAACTACAATGAGCAGTTCTTC.

This clonotype occurred many times. A read error may produce the germline difference seen at one junction end. This chain links TRBV7-7 with TRBJ2-3; 7 bases line up with TRBD1. This CDR3 contains 14 residues. Germline V lookup: CDR1 SSHAT, CDR2 FNYEAQ (reference sequence). CDR3: CASSLTGPDDTQYF. The CDR3 coding sequence is TGTGCTAGCAGCTTGACAGGGCCGGACGATACGCAGTATTTT.

This clonotype was counted ten times or more. The rearrangement uses TRBV6-9 and TRBJ1-4, with D possibly TRBD1 on 6 matching bases. Germline assignment: CDR1 MNHGY and CDR2 SVAAGI. This CDR3 spans 14 amino acids. With 2 bases removed from V and 12 bases from J, the gap between germline ends came to 16 bases. CDR3 residues: CASSYAGTPWELFF. In DNA, the CDR3 is TGTGCCAGCAGTTATGCCGGGACACCCTGGGAACTGTTTTTT.

This clonotype was seen at least ten times. The gene calls are TRBV5-1 and TRBJ1-6; D remains ambiguous. The CDR3 is made up of 13 amino acids. The V end lost 0 bases, the J end lost 7 bases, and 5 bases lay between the germline ends. Germline assignment: CDR1 SGHRS and CDR2 YFSETQ. The CDR3 sequence: CASSLGANSPLHF. The CDR3 DNA follows: TGCGCCAGCAGCTTGGGGGCGAATTCACCCCTCCACTTT. Combining the CDR3 with reference TRBV5-1 and TRBJ1-6 gives the whole variable domain KAGVTQTPRYLIKTRGQQVTLSCSPISGHRSVSWYQQTPGQGLQFLFEYFSETQRNKGNFPGRFSGRQFSNSRSEMNVSTLELGDSALYLCASSLGANSPLHFGNGTRLTVT.

In this sample, this clonotype turned up many times. This sequence joins TRBV20-1 and TRBJ2-7; no clear D gene. Germline V gene data show CDR1 as DFQATT and CDR2 as SNEGSKA (reference sequence). The CDR3 runs 14 residues. Trimming removed 1 base at V and 2 bases at J, with 12 bases between. The CDR3 protein is CSARVFGPTYEQYF. In nucleotides, the CDR3 is TGCAGTGCTAGAGTTTTCGGTCCTACCTACGAGCAGTACTTC.

Worth noting for this clonotype: This likely came from a read error, as a far larger clone is one base away. V gene TRBV5-4 combines with J gene TRBJ2-3; TRBD2 aligns across 8 bases. The V gene's germline CDR1 is SGHNT and CDR2 YYREEE (reference sequence). V lost 2 bases and J lost 6; bases outside the gene matches: 23. CDR3 length: 20 amino acids. The CDR3 here is CASSLGGGRLARGRRDTQYF. The CDR3 region has the DNA TGTGCCAGCAGCTTAGGCGGCGGGCGACTAGCGAGGGGCCGGAGGGATACGCAGTATTTT.

About this clonotype itself: This may arise from a read error, as a much more abundant clone is one base away. This rearrangement joins TRBV4-1 to TRBJ1-3; D remains unclear. The CDR3 contains 15 residues. Trimming removed 1 base from V and 0 bases from J, with 7 bases in between. Germline V lookup: CDR1 MGHRA, CDR2 YSYEKL. The DNA of the CDR3 is TGCGCCAGCAGCCAAGTTGCGGTCTCTGGAAACACCATATATTTT. It encodes CASSQVAVSGNTIYF.

This clonotype was observed many times. V and J are TRBV28 and TRBJ2-2, with TRBD1 as a possible D gene (6 bases). The CDR3 totals 17 residues. Trimming removed 5 bases from V and 4 bases from J, with 20 bases in between. Germline CDR1 is MDHEN and CDR2 is SYDVKM. In nucleotides, the CDR3 is TGTGCCAGCAGTCACAAACTTACAGGGTTAAGCACCGGGGAGCTGTTTTTT. It specifies CASSHKLTGLSTGELFF.